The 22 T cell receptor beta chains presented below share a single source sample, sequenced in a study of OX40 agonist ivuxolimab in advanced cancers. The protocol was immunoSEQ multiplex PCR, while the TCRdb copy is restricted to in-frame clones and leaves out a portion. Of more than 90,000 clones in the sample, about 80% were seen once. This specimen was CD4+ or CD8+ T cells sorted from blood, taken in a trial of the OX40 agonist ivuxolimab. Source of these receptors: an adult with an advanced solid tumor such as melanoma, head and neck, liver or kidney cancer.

The CDR3 nucleotides are TGTGCCAGCTCACTCAGGGGGCTCGAGCAGTACTTC. It translates to CASSLRGLEQYF. The chain uses TRBV18 and TRBJ2-7; TRBD1 matches at 8 bases. Germline CDR1 KGHSH, CDR2 LQKENI. The CDR3 has 12 amino acids. With V trimmed by 4 bases and J by 6 bases, 2 bases remained unmatched.

DNA for the CDR3: TGCACCAGCAGCCAAGCCCGTGGTAGAGATACGCAGTATTTT. Its protein is CTSSQARGRDTQYF. V usage is TRBV1 and J usage is TRBJ2-3; the DNA was not compared with TRBD2, the D call given in the table. TRBV1 is described as a pseudogene. The CDR3 spans 14 residues.

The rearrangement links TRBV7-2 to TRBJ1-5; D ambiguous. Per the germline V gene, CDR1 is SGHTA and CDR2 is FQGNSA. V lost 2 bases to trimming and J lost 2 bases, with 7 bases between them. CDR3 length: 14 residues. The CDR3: CASSLYGRNQPQHF. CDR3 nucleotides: TGTGCCAGCAGCTTATACGGTCGCAATCAGCCCCAGCATTTT.

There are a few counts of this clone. CDR3 protein: CASSIVIENGYTF. CDR3 in DNA: TGTGCCAGTAGTATAGTCATTGAAAATGGCTACACCTTC. V is TRBV19 and J is TRBJ1-2; D is unclear. V was trimmed by 1 base and J by 6 bases, leaving 9 bases between them. The CDR3 length is 13 residues. CDR1 and CDR2 (germline): LNHDA, SQIVND (reference sequence).

Here the CDR3 reads CASSQDEVYYGYTF. CDR3 nucleotides: TGTGCCAGCAGCCAAGACGAGGTTTACTATGGCTACACCTTC. The rearrangement links TRBV4-2 to TRBJ1-2; D unclear. The CDR3 consists of 14 residues. Germline CDR1 and CDR2: LGHNA and YNFKEQ. The V and J ends lost 0 bases and 3 bases respectively, with 8 bases between them.

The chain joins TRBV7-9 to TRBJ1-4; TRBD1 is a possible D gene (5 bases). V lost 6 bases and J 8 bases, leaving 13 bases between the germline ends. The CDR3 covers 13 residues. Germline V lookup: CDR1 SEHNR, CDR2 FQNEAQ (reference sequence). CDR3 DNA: TGTGCCAGCAGACCCGTCGGGGGGGAAAAACTGTTTTTT. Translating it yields CASRPVGGEKLFF.

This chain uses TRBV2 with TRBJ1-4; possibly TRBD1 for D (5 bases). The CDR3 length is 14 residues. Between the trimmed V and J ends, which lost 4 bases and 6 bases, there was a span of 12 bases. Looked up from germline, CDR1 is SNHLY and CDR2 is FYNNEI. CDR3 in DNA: TGTGCCAGCAGTGGAGGGGCTTGGGATGAAAAACTGTTTTTT. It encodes CASSGGAWDEKLFF.

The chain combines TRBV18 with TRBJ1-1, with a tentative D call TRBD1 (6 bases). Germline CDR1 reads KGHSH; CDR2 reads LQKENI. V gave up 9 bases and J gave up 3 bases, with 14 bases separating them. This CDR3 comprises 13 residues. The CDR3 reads CASSGGGYTEAFF. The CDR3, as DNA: TGTGCCAGTTCAGGAGGGGGGTACACTGAAGCTTTCTTT. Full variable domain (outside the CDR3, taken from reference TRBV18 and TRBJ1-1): NAGVMQNPRHLVRRRGQEARLRCSPMKGHSHVYWYRQLPEEGLKFMVYLQKENIIDESGMPKERFSAEFPKEGPSILRIQQVVRGDSAAYFCASSGGGYTEAFFGQGTRLTVV.

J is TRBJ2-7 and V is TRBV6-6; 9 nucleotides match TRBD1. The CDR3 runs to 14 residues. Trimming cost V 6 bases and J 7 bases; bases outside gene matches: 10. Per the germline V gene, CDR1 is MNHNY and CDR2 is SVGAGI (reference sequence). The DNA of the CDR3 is TGTGCCAGCAGCTCCGGGACAGGGTCCTGGGAGCAGTACTTC. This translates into CASSSGTGSWEQYF.

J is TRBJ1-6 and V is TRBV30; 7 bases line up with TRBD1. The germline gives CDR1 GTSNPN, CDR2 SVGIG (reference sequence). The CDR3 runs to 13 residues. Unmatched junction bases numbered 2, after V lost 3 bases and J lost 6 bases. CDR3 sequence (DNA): TGTGCCTGGAGGGGGACAGCTAATTCACCCCTCCACTTT. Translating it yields CAWRGTANSPLHF.

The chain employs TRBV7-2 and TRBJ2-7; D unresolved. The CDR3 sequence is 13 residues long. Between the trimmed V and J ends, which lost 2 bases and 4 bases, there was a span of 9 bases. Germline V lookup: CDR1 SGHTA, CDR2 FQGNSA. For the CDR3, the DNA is TGTGCCAGCAGCTTATCACAGTATTACGAGCAGTACTTC. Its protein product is CASSLSQYYEQYF.

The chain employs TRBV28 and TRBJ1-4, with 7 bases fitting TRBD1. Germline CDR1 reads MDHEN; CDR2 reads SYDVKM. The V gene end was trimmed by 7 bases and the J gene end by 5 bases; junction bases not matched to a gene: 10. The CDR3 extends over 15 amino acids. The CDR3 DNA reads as TGTGCCAGCATTCCCCAGGACAGGCTAAATGAAAAACTGTTTTTT. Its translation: CASIPQDRLNEKLFF.

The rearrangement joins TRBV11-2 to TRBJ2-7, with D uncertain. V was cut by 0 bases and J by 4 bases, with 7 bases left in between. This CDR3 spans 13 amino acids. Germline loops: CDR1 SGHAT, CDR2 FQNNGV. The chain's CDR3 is CASSLDLPYEQYF. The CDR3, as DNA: TGTGCCAGCAGCTTAGATCTCCCTTACGAGCAGTACTTC.

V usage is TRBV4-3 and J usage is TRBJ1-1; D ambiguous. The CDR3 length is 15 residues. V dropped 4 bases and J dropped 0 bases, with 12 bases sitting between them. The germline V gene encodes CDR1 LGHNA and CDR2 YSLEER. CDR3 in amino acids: CASSRMTGMNTEAFF. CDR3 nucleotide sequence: TGCGCCAGCAGCCGAATGACGGGTATGAACACTGAAGCTTTCTTT.

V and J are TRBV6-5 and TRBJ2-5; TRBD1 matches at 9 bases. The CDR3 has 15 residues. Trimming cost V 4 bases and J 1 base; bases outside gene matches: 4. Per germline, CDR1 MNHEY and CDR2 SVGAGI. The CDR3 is CASSSPDRGQETQYF. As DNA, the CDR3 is TGTGCCAGCAGTTCTCCGGACAGGGGCCAAGAGACCCAGTACTTC.

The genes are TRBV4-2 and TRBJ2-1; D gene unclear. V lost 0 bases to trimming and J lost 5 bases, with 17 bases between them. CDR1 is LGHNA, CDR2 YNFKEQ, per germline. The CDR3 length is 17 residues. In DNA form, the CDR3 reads TGTGCCAGCAGCCAAGAGGCGAGCAGCTATTATGACAATGAGCAGTTCTTC. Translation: CASSQEASSYYDNEQFF.

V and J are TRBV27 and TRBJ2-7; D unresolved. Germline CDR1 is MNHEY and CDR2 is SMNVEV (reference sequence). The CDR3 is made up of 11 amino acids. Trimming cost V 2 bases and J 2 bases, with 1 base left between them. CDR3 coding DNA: TGTGCCAGCAGTTTAGCCTACGAGCAGTACTTC. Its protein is CASSLAYEQYF.

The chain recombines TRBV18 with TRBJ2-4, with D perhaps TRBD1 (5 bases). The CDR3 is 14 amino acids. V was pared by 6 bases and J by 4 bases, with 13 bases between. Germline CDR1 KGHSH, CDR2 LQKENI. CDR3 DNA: TGTGCCAGCTCCAACCAGGGCAGTAAAAACATTCAGTACTTC. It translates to CASSNQGSKNIQYF.

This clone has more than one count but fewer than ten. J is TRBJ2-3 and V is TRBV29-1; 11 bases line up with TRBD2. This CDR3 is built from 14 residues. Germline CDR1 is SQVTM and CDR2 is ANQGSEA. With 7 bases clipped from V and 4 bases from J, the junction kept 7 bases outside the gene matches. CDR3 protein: CSGKTSGGPDTQYF. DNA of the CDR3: TGCAGCGGTAAAACTAGCGGGGGACCAGATACGCAGTATTTT.

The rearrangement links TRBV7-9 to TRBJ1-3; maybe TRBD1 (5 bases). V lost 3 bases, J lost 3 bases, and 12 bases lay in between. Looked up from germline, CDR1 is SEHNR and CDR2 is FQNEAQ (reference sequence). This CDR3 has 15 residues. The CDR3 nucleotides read TGTGCCAGCAGCTTGGCAGGGAGTCGTGGAAACACCATATATTTT. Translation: CASSLAGSRGNTIYF.

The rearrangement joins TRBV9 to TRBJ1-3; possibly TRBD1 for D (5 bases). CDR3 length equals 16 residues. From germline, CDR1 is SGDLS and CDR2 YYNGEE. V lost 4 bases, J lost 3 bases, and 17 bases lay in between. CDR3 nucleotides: TGTGCCAGCAGCCGTTCGGGACGCGGAGGTGGAAACACCATATATTTT. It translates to CASSRSGRGGGNTIYF.

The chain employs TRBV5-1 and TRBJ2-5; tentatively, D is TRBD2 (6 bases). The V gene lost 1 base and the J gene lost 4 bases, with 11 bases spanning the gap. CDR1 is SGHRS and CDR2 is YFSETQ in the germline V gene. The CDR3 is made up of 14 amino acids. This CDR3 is CASSLNGGAETQYF. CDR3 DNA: TGCGCCAGCAGCTTGAACGGAGGGGCAGAGACCCAGTACTTC.